Listed below are T cell receptor beta chains from one sample, sequenced in a study of metastatic and nonmetastatic thyroid tumors. TCRdb used MiXCR to call clones anew from the PCR reads. Of about 89,000 clones in the sample, around 13% were seen once. Material for sequencing was tumor tissue. These receptors came from a female donor with papillary thyroid cancer or a benign thyroid nodule (not recorded which). Some clones in this sample may be carry-over from other donors' samples. The CDR3 runs from the conserved cysteine through the conserved F or W. D genes are given only for firm matches. The size of a clone is reported for some rows only, either as once, few or many, or as a class for expanded clones.

j_call: TRBJ2-7; d_call: -; clone_size: many; v_call: TRBV11-3; cdr3_aa: CASSLDLWGGEQYF; cdr3_nt: TGTGCCAGCAGCTTAGATCTGTGGGGCGGGGAGCAGTACTTC
j_call: TRBJ2-4; d_call: -; clone_size: -; v_call: TRBV12-3/TRBV12-4; cdr3_aa: CASRGKGVTKNIQYF; cdr3_nt: TGTGCCAGCAGGGGCAAGGGGGTAACCAAAAACATTCAGTACTTC
j_call: TRBJ2-2; d_call: -; clone_size: few; v_call: TRBV13; cdr3_aa: CASSPPDSATGELFF; cdr3_nt: TGTGCCAGCAGCCCCCCCGACAGTGCCACCGGGGAGCTGTTTTTT
j_call: TRBJ1-6; d_call: -; clone_size: many; v_call: TRBV6-1; cdr3_aa: CASRGESSYNSPLHF; cdr3_nt: TGTGCCAGCAGGGGGGAGAGCTCCTATAATTCACCCCTCCACTTT
j_call: TRBJ1-2; d_call: -; clone_size: -; v_call: TRBV6-1; cdr3_aa: CASSHPGVQHYGYTF; cdr3_nt: TGCGCCAGCAGTCACCCGGGGGTACAACACTATGGCTACACCTTC
j_call: TRBJ1-1; d_call: -; clone_size: many; v_call: TRBV30; cdr3_aa: CAWTTGNTEAFF; cdr3_nt: TGTGCCTGGACGACGGGGAACACTGAAGCTTTCTTT
j_call: TRBJ2-3; d_call: -; clone_size: many; v_call: TRBV20-1; cdr3_aa: CSVPPRSDTQYF; cdr3_nt: TGCAGTGTCCCGCCTAGATCAGATACGCAGTATTTT
j_call: TRBJ2-1; d_call: -; clone_size: many; v_call: TRBV7-9; cdr3_aa: CASSLGTMKFF; cdr3_nt: TGTGCCAGCAGCTTAGGGACTATGAAGTTCTTC
j_call: TRBJ2-7; d_call: -; clone_size: many; v_call: TRBV7-2; cdr3_aa: CASSLVSSYEQYF; cdr3_nt: TGTGCCAGCAGCTTAGTCAGCTCCTACGAGCAGTACTTC
j_call: TRBJ1-2; d_call: -; clone_size: many; v_call: TRBV28; cdr3_aa: CASSVGQHYGYTF; cdr3_nt: TGTGCCAGCAGTGTCGGACAGCACTATGGCTACACCTTC
j_call: TRBJ2-7; d_call: TRBD2; clone_size: -; v_call: TRBV5-1; cdr3_aa: CASSLGLAGSYEQYF; cdr3_nt: TGCGCCAGCAGCTTGGGGCTAGCGGGCTCCTACGAGCAGTACTTC
j_call: TRBJ2-2; d_call: -; clone_size: -; v_call: TRBV6-1; cdr3_aa: CASSESGTSTGELFF; cdr3_nt: TGTGCCAGCAGTGAAAGCGGAACGAGCACCGGGGAGCTGTTTTTT
j_call: TRBJ2-5; d_call: -; clone_size: -; v_call: TRBV7-3; cdr3_aa: CASARGSEETQYF; cdr3_nt: TGTGCCAGCGCTAGGGGATCCGAAGAGACCCAGTACTTC
j_call: TRBJ2-5; d_call: -; clone_size: -; v_call: TRBV4-1; cdr3_aa: CASSLNGAQETQYF; cdr3_nt: TGCGCCAGCAGCCTTAACGGGGCTCAAGAGACCCAGTACTTC
j_call: TRBJ2-5; d_call: TRBD1; clone_size: -; v_call: TRBV4-1; cdr3_aa: CASSSTGSETQYF; cdr3_nt: TGCGCCAGCAGTTCGACAGGGTCGGAGACCCAGTACTTC
j_call: TRBJ2-2; d_call: TRBD2; clone_size: many; v_call: TRBV5-4; cdr3_aa: CASSPTSGNTGELFF; cdr3_nt: TGTGCCAGCAGCCCGACTAGCGGGAACACCGGGGAGCTGTTTTTT
j_call: TRBJ2-7; d_call: -; clone_size: many; v_call: TRBV10-2; cdr3_aa: CASSLGNEQYF; cdr3_nt: TGCGCCAGCAGTTTGGGGAACGAGCAGTACTTC